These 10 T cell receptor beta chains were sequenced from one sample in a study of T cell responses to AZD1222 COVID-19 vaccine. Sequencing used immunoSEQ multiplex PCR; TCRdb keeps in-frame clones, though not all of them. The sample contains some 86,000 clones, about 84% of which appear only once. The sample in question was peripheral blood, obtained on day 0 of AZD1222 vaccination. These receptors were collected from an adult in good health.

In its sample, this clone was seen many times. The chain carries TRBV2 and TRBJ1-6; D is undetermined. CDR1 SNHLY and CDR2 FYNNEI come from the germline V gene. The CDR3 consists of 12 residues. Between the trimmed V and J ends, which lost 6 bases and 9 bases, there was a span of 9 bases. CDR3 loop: CASRGFASPLHF. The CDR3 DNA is TGTGCCAGCAGAGGGTTTGCTTCACCCCTCCACTTT.

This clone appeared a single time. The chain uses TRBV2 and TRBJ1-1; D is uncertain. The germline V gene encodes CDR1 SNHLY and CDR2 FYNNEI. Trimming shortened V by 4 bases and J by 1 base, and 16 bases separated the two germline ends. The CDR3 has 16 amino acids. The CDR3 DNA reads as TGTGCCAGCAGTGTAGGTCTATCTCGGAGGAACACTGAAGCTTTCTTT. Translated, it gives CASSVGLSRRNTEAFF.

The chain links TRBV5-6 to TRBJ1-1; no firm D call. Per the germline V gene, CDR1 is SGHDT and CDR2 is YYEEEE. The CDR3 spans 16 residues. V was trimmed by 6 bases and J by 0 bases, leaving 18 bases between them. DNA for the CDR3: TGTGCCAGCACCCACTTAAAGGGAAACATGAACACTGAAGCTTTCTTT. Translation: CASTHLKGNMNTEAFF.

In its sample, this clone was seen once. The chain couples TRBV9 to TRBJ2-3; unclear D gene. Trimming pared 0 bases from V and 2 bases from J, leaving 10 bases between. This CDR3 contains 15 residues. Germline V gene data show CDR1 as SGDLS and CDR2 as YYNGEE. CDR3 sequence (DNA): TGTGCCAGCAGCGTAGTCGGGTCCTTCACAGATACGCAGTATTTT. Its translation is CASSVVGSFTDTQYF.

DNA of the CDR3: TGTGCCAGCAGTCCCGGGCGTGGAGAGCAGTTCTTC. This encodes CASSPGRGEQFF. The rearrangement uses TRBV6-5 and TRBJ2-1; D is unclear. This CDR3 spans 12 amino acids. The germline gives CDR1 MNHEY, CDR2 SVGAGI. The V gene lost 5 bases and the J gene lost 10 bases, with 12 bases spanning the gap.

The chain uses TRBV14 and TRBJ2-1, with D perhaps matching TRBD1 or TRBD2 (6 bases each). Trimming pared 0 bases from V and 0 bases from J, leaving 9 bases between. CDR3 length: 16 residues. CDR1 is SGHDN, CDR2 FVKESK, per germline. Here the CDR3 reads CASSQDPGASYNEQFF. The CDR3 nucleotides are TGTGCCAGCAGCCAAGACCCGGGGGCCTCCTACAATGAGCAGTTCTTC.

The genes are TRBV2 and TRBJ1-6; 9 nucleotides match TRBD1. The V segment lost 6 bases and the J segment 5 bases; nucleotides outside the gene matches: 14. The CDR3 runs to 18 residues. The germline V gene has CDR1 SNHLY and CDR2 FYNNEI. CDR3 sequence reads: CASRAGTGLVFDNSPLHF. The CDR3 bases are TGTGCCAGCAGAGCCGGGACAGGGCTGGTTTTCGATAATTCACCCCTCCACTTT.

This chain's CDR3 is CASSYPSTRSQAGANNEQFF. The DNA of the CDR3 is TGTGCCAGCAGTTACCCTTCCACTCGGTCGCAGGCGGGAGCAAACAATGAGCAGTTCTTC. The chain is built from TRBV6-2 or TRBV6-3 and TRBJ2-1; 7 bases match TRBD2. This CDR3 is 20 amino acids long. Germline-derived CDR1 and CDR2 are MNHEY and SVGEGT. Unmatched junction bases numbered 21, after V lost 2 bases and J lost 5 bases.

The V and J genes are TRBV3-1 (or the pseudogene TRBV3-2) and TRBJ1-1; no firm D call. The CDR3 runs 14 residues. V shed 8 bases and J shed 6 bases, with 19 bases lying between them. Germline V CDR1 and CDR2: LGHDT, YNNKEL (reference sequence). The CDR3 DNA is TGTGCCAGCGTCCCTGCCCGTGGGCTGCCTGAAGCTTTCTTT. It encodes CASVPARGLPEAFF.

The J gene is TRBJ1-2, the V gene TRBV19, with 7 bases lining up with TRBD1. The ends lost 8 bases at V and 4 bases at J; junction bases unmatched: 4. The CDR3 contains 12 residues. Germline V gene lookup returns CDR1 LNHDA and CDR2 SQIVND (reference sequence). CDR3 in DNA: TGTGCCAGTGCCGACAGGGCCTATGGCTACACCTTC. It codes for CASADRAYGYTF.